A selection of T cell receptor beta chains follows, all from one sample in a study of blood T cell repertoires in COVID-19. Assay used: immunoSEQ multiplex PCR; TCRdb lists only in-frame clones, some missing. Of almost 400,000 clones listed, 70% to 90% were seen once; the top ten hold about 2%. The sequenced material came from peripheral blood. All receptors derive from a woman aged 55-69 years with COVID-19, enrolled during active disease. Each CDR3 is given with its conserved first and last residue. Fields, in order: CDR3 DNA, CDR3 protein, V gene, J gene, clone size, D gene. A D gene is named only where the DNA matches it firmly. The listing skips clone size in some rows; elsewhere it reads once, few, many or a size class.

TGCGCCAGCAGTCCCGCGAGCTCCTATAATTCACCCCTCCACTTT	CASSPASSYNSPLHF	TRBV23-1	TRBJ1-6	-	-
TGTGCCAGCAGCTGGGGGGACAGAGCAACTAATGAAAAACTGTTTTTT	CASSWGDRATNEKLFF	TRBV7-2	TRBJ1-4	-	TRBD1
TGTGCCAGCAACAGGGGGCGCAGGGACAGCAATCAGCCCCAGCATTTT	CASNRGRRDSNQPQHF	TRBV19	TRBJ1-5	-	TRBD1
TGTGCCAGCAGTCCCTTAAGCCTGAACACTGAAGCTTTCTTT	CASSPLSLNTEAFF	TRBV3-1/TRBV3-2	TRBJ1-1	-	-
TGCGCCAGCAGCTTCAAAGCGGGGGGCCCCCCGGGTTCCTACAATGAGCAGTTCTTC	CASSFKAGGPPGSYNEQFF	TRBV5-1	TRBJ2-1	-	TRBD2
TGTGCCAGCAGCCTGTCACGGGACAGGGGGCTGGGCGATGGCTACACCTTC	CASSLSRDRGLGDGYTF	TRBV27	TRBJ1-2	once	TRBD1
TGTGCCAGCAGCGCAGGACAGGGCTACAATGAGCAGTTCTTC	CASSAGQGYNEQFF	TRBV5-6	TRBJ2-1	-	TRBD1
TGTGCCAGCAGCATGACAGGACGCATGAACACTGAAGCTTTCTTT	CASSMTGRMNTEAFF	TRBV11-2	TRBJ1-1	-	-
TGTGCCAGCAGAGTCCTCGGTGCAACTAATGAAAAACTGTTTTTT	CASRVLGATNEKLFF	TRBV6-5	TRBJ1-4	-	-
TGTGCCAGCAGCCAGCCCGAAGAGGGACAGGGGTTAAATGAGCAGTTCTTC	CASSQPEEGQGLNEQFF	TRBV4-2	TRBJ2-1	-	TRBD1
TGTGCCATCAGAGACGCATGGACAGGGAATAATGGCTACACCTTC	CAIRDAWTGNNGYTF	TRBV10-3	TRBJ1-2	-	TRBD1
TGTGCCAGCAGTAGGGACAGGGGAACTGAAGCTTTCTTT	CASSRDRGTEAFF	TRBV6-4	TRBJ1-1	-	TRBD1
TGTGCCAGCAGCTTGGCCTTGACAGGGGGAAACTACGAGCAGTACTTC	CASSLALTGGNYEQYF	TRBV5-4	TRBJ2-7	-	TRBD1
TGTGCCAGCAGCACGGGATGGGGGGAGCTGTTTTTT	CASSTGWGELFF	TRBV19	TRBJ2-2	-	-
TGTGCCAGCAGCTTCTCAGAGACCCAGTACTTC	CASSFSETQYF	TRBV7-2	TRBJ2-5	-	-
TGCGCCAGCAAATGGTCCGGGGGGGTTTACAATGAGCAGTTCTTC	CASKWSGGVYNEQFF	TRBV5-1	TRBJ2-1	-	TRBD2
TGTGCCAGCAGCGTAGCGACAGGTGTTGACTACACCTTC	CASSVATGVDYTF	TRBV9	TRBJ1-2	-	-
TGTGCCAGCAGTGAAGCGGGGACAGGGAATGGCTCACCCCTCCACTTT	CASSEAGTGNGSPLHF	TRBV6-1	TRBJ1-6	few	TRBD1
TGTGCCAGCAGCTTGGCCGCACAGGGGCGTTACAATGAGCAGTTCTTC	CASSLAAQGRYNEQFF	TRBV5-5	TRBJ2-1	-	TRBD1
TGTGCCAGTAGTATTGCCAGAGGCTACGAGCAGTACTTC	CASSIARGYEQYF	TRBV19	TRBJ2-7	-	-
TGTGCCACCAGTGATTTGGGGACAGGGGGCGGCTACACCTTC	CATSDLGTGGGYTF	TRBV24-1	TRBJ1-2	once	TRBD1
TGTGCCAGTTGGGGGGGTAGCAATCAGCCCCAGCATTTT	CASWGGSNQPQHF	TRBV12-3/TRBV12-4	TRBJ1-5	few	-
TGTGCCAGCAGTTCCCGGACAGGGGGCATTTCACCCCTCCACTTT	CASSSRTGGISPLHF	TRBV6-5	TRBJ1-6	-	TRBD1
TGTGCCAGCGGCTACAGGGGGAGCTCCTACGAGCAGTACTTC	CASGYRGSSYEQYF	TRBV27	TRBJ2-7	-	TRBD1
TGTGCCAGCAGCCCCCCTCGGGCGGGGGGTACAGATACGCAGTATTTT	CASSPPRAGGTDTQYF	TRBV7-2	TRBJ2-3	few	TRBD2
TGCGCCAGCAGCTTGGATCAGGGGGCTTTAGGAAACACCATATATTTT	CASSLDQGALGNTIYF	TRBV5-1	TRBJ1-3	-	TRBD1
TGTGCCAGCAGCCCCCAGGGACAGGGCACCTACGAGCAGTACTTC	CASSPQGQGTYEQYF	TRBV28	TRBJ2-7	-	TRBD1
TGTGCCAGCAGCCCTGACAGGGGAATGGGTGGCTACACCTTC	CASSPDRGMGGYTF	TRBV9	TRBJ1-2	-	TRBD1
TGTGCTAGTCCTTATGACAGGGGGACGTACGAGCAGTACTTC	CASPYDRGTYEQYF	TRBV12-5	TRBJ2-7	-	TRBD1
TGTGCCAGCAGTTTGGACAGACACCAAGAGACCCAGTACTTC	CASSLDRHQETQYF	TRBV5-5	TRBJ2-5	-	-
TGTGCCAGTCTGTATTTCTCTGGGGCCAACGTCCTGACTTTC	CASLYFSGANVLTF	TRBV2	TRBJ2-6	-	-
TGTTCGTCATGGGACACAGGAGCGTACGAGCAGTACTTC	CSSWDTGAYEQYF	TRBV5-1	TRBJ2-7	-	-
TGCGCCAGCAGCCAACAAGGACAGGGAAAACAGCCCCAGCATTTT	CASSQQGQGKQPQHF	TRBV4-1	TRBJ1-5	-	TRBD1
TGTGCCAGCAGCTTATACGGGGGGGCGCAGGAGCAGTTCTTC	CASSLYGGAQEQFF	TRBV7-3	TRBJ2-1	-	TRBD2
TGCGCCAGCAGCTCCCGGGAGGTCAATGAGCAGTTCTTC	CASSSREVNEQFF	TRBV5-1	TRBJ2-1	-	TRBD2
TGTGCCAGCAGCGTTCCAGGGTATCAATTCTCTGGGGCCAACGTCCTGACTTTC	CASSVPGYQFSGANVLTF	TRBV9	TRBJ2-6	-	-
TGTGCCAGCTCACCAGGAGGGACGTATGGAAACACCATATATTTT	CASSPGGTYGNTIYF	TRBV18	TRBJ1-3	few	-
TGTGCCAGCAGCCAAAGCGGCGGCTCCTACGAGCAGTACTTC	CASSQSGGSYEQYF	TRBV3-1/TRBV3-2	TRBJ2-7	-	-
TGTGCCAGTAGTAGCGGTTGGGAGAATGGCTACACCTTC	CASSSGWENGYTF	TRBV19	TRBJ1-2	-	-
TGTGCCAGCAGCCCAGCCTTCGGACAGGGGGACGGCTACACCTTC	CASSPAFGQGDGYTF	TRBV5-4	TRBJ1-2	-	TRBD1
TGTGCCAGCAGTTTAAATAACAGGGCCTTCACCTTC	CASSLNNRAFTF	TRBV28	TRBJ1-2	-	-
TGTGCCTGGAGTGCCCGACCGGGACAGGGGAAGGGCACCGGGGAGCTGTTTTTT	CAWSARPGQGKGTGELFF	TRBV30	TRBJ2-2	-	TRBD1
TGTGCCAGCAGGCTCGAGGGGAGGGTTTCACCCCTCCACTTT	CASRLEGRVSPLHF	TRBV6-5	TRBJ1-6	-	-
TGTGCCAGTAGTATCCGGAGCTCTGGAAACACCATATATTTT	CASSIRSSGNTIYF	TRBV19	TRBJ1-3	once	-
TGTGCCAGCAACCGGGGGACAGCTAATGAAAAACTGTTTTTT	CASNRGTANEKLFF	TRBV2	TRBJ1-4	-	TRBD1
TGTGCCAGTAGGGAGACTAGCGGGGGGCGGGATACGCAGTATTTT	CASRETSGGRDTQYF	TRBV19	TRBJ2-3	-	TRBD2
TGCGCCAGCAGCACCGGACCACAGGGGGCAAACATTCAGTACTTC	CASSTGPQGANIQYF	TRBV5-1	TRBJ2-4	-	TRBD1
TGTGCTAGTGGTTTGGTCAAGGGGGCTGAAGCTTTCTTT	CASGLVKGAEAFF	TRBV12-5	TRBJ1-1	-	-
TGTGCCATCAGTGAGTCTCGGGGAGCCTTGAACACTGAAGCTTTCTTT	CAISESRGALNTEAFF	TRBV10-3	TRBJ1-1	-	-
TGTGCCAGCTCCGGTATGGTCGGAAACACCATATATTTT	CASSGMVGNTIYF	TRBV12-3/TRBV12-4	TRBJ1-3	-	-
TGTGCCAGCAGTGATCGACAGGGCGGCAATCAGCCCCAGCATTTT	CASSDRQGGNQPQHF	TRBV6-1	TRBJ1-5	few	TRBD1
TGCGCCAGCAGTCAAGGCGAGCAGGGGGGTCAGCCCCAGCATTTT	CASSQGEQGGQPQHF	TRBV23-1	TRBJ1-5	-	TRBD1
TGTGCCAGCACCCTACTAGATTTCACCGGGGAGCTGTTTTTT	CASTLLDFTGELFF	TRBV14	TRBJ2-2	-	-
TGTGCCAGTAGTATGGGGGGGGAGACCCAGTACTTC	CASSMGGETQYF	TRBV19	TRBJ2-5	-	TRBD2
TGTGCCAGTAGTAATCGAGGGTTCGGAGATACGCAGTATTTT	CASSNRGFGDTQYF	TRBV19	TRBJ2-3	-	-
TGCGCCAGCAGTGAGTCCCAGGGTACCTACGAGCAGTACTTC	CASSESQGTYEQYF	TRBV10-2	TRBJ2-7	many	-
TGTGCCAGTAGTATAGGGCAGGGTAATCAGCCCCAGCATTTT	CASSIGQGNQPQHF	TRBV19	TRBJ1-5	-	-
TGTGCCAGCAGTAATGAGGGAAACACCATATATTTT	CASSNEGNTIYF	TRBV2	TRBJ1-3	once	-
TGTGCCAGCAGTTACTCGAGGGATGAAAAACTGTTTTTT	CASSYSRDEKLFF	TRBV6-5	TRBJ1-4	-	-
TGTGCCAGCAGTTACCGGGGACAGGGAAGGACAGCTTTCTTT	CASSYRGQGRTAFF	TRBV6-5	TRBJ1-1	-	TRBD1